This TCR beta chain emerged from a study of blood T cell repertoires in COVID-19. Overall study: Italy, Spain and the United States were the sources of the convalescent and acute COVID-19 samples. The cDNA or gDNA used as material had been derived from T cells, B-cell-depleted T cells, or PBMCs.

The table lists this clone with a few counts. Per the original methods: Estimated nucleated cell counts came from reference gene primer amplification. Clones were sequenced by immunoSEQ multiplex PCR, and TCRdb holds only the in-frame ones, with some missing. V and J calls and clone size are as listed in that table; D and trimming were resolved from the DNA. The sample contains 200,000 to 250,000 clones, 88% of which appear only once. The junction had 10 bases not matched to a gene; V was cut back by 11 bases and J by 9 bases. The CDR3 has 12 amino acids. Specimen: peripheral blood. V gene TRBV12-3 or TRBV12-4 combines with J gene TRBJ1-3, with TRBD1 matching over 7 bases. This TCR was sampled from a woman aged 55 to 70 with acute or convalescent COVID-19. The CDR3 DNA reads TGTGCCGGGGGACAGCTCGGGTCCACCATATATTTT. This sequence encodes CAGGQLGSTIYF.